The text below deals with one T cell receptor (beta chain). V was clipped by 0 bases and J by 3 bases, with 9 bases between them. The CDR3 contains 14 residues. Germline CDR1 is MGHRA and CDR2 is YSYEKL. Participants spanned ages 18 to 89 years and resided in some 22 US areas. Assignment of participants to cohorts was predicated upon participant-reported clinical history. The sample originates from a study of blood T cell repertoires in COVID-19. In the study overall: There were acute and convalescent COVID-19 samples, and they came from the United States, Italy and Spain. Nucleic acid was either cDNA or gDNA, and it came from T cells, B-cell-depleted T cells, or PBMCs.

Assay: immunoSEQ multiplex PCR; the TCRdb copy retains only in-frame clones and omits some. The table shows about 200,000 clones, with approximately 84% occurring only once. The source is a man between 35 and 55 years old who had recovered from COVID-19. What was sequenced was PBMCs or T cells enriched from blood (not recorded which). V gene TRBV4-1 combines with J gene TRBJ2-7; D is perhaps TRBD2 (5 bases). For the CDR3, the DNA is TGCGCCAGCAGCCAAGATCGGGGAAACTACGAGCAGTACTTC. It encodes CASSQDRGNYEQYF.